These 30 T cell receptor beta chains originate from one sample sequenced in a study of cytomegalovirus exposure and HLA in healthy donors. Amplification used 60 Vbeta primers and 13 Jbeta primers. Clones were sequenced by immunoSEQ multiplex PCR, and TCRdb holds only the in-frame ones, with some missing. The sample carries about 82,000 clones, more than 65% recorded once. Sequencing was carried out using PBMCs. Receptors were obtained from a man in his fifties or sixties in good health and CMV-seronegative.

Written as DNA, the CDR3 is TGTGCCAGCAGCTCAGCGCGGGGGGATGGATCACCCCTCCACTTT. The encoded protein is CASSSARGDGSPLHF. The chain links TRBV7-9 to TRBJ1-6, with D possibly being TRBD1 (5 bases). Per germline, CDR1 SEHNR and CDR2 FQNEAQ (reference sequence). Trimming pared 4 bases from V and 10 bases from J, leaving 17 bases between. This CDR3 contains 15 residues.

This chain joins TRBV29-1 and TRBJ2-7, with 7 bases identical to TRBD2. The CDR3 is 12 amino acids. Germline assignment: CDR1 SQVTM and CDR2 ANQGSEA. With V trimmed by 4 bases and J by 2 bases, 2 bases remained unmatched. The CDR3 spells CSVGGGTYEQYF. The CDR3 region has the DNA TGCAGCGTTGGGGGGGGGACCTACGAGCAGTACTTC.

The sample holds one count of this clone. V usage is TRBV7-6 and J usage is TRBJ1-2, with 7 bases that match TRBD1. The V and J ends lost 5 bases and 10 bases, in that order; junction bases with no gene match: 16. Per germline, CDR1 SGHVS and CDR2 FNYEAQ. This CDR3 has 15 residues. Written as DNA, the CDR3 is TGTGCCAGCAGCCGCGTGCCCGGGACTCAGGGGGTCTACACCTTC. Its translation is CASSRVPGTQGVYTF.

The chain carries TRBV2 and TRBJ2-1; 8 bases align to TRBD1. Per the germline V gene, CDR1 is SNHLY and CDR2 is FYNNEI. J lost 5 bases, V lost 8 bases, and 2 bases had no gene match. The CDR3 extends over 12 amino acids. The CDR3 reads CASQGADNEQFF. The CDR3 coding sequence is TGTGCCAGCCAGGGGGCTGACAATGAGCAGTTCTTC.

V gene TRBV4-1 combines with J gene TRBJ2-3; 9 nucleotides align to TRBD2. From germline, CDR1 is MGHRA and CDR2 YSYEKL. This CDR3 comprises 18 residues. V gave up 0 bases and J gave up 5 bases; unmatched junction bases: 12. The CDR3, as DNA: TGCGCCAGCAGCCAAGACAGAGTAGTAGCGGGAGTGTTAGATACGCAGTATTTT. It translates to CASSQDRVVAGVLDTQYF.

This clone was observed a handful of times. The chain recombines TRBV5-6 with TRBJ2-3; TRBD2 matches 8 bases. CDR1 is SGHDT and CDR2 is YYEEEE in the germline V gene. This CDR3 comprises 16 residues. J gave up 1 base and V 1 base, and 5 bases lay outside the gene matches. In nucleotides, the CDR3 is TGTGCCAGCAGCTTGAGCGGGGGAGTGGGCACAGATACGCAGTATTTT. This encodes CASSLSGGVGTDTQYF. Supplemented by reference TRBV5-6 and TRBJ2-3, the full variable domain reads DAGVTQSPTHLIKTRGQQVTLRCSPKSGHDTVSWYQQALGQGPQFIFQYYEEEERQRGNFPDRFSGHQFPNYSSELNVNALLLGDSALYLCASSLSGGVGTDTQYFGPGTRLTVL.

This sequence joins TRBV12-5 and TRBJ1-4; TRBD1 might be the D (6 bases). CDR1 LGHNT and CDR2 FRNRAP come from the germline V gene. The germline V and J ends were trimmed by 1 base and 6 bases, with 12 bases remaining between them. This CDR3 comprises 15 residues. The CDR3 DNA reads TGTGCTAGTGGTTTGGGCCTAAGGACAGATGAAAAACTGTTTTTT. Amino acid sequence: CASGLGLRTDEKLFF. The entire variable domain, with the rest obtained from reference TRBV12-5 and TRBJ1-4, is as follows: DARVTQTPRHKVTEMGQEVTMRCQPILGHNTVFWYRQTMMQGLELLAYFRNRAPLDDSGMPKDRFSAEMPDATLATLKIQPSEPRDSAVYFCASGLGLRTDEKLFFGSGTQLSVL.

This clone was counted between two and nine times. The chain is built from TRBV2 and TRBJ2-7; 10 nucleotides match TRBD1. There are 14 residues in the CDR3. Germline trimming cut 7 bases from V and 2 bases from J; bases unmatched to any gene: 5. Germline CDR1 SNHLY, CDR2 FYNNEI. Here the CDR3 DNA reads TGTGCCAGCACCCCCGGGACAGGGGCCTACGAGCAGTACTTC. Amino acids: CASTPGTGAYEQYF.

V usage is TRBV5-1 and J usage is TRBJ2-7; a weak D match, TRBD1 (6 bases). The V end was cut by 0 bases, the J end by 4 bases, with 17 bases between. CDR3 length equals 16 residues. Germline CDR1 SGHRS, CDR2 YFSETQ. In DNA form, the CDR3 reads TGCGCCAGCAGCTTGGATCCCCCAGGGGCTGGATACGAGCAGTACTTC. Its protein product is CASSLDPPGAGYEQYF.

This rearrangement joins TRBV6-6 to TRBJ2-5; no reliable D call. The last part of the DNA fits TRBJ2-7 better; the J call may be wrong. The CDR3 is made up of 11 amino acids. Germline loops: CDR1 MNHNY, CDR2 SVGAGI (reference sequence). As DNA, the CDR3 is TGTGCCAGCAGTTACTCGAACGAGCAGTACTTC. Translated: CASSYSNEQYF.

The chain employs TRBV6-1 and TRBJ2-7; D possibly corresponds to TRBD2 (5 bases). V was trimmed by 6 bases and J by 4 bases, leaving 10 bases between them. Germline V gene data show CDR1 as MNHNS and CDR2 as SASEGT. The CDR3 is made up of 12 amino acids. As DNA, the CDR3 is TGTGCCAGCAGACAGAGGGTGTACGAGCAGTACTTC. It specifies CASRQRVYEQYF.

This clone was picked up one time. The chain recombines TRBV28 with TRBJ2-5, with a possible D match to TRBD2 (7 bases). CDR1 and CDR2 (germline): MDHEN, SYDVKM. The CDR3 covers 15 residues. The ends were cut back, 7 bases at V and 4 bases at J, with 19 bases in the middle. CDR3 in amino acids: CASITRRGGAETQYF. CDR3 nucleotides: TGTGCCAGCATTACCCGAAGGGGGGGAGCAGAGACCCAGTACTTC. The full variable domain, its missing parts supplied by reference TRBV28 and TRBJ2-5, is DVKVTQSSRYLVKRTGEKVFLECVQDMDHENMFWYRQDPGLGLRLIYFSYDVKMKEKGDIPEGYSVSREKKERFSLILESASTNQTSMYLCASITRRGGAETQYFGPGTRLLVL.

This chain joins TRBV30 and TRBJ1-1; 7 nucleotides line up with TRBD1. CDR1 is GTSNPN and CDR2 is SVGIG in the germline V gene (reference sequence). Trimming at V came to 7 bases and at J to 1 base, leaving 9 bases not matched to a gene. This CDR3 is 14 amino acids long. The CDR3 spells CALRQGGSNTEAFF. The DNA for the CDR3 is TGTGCCTTAAGACAGGGTGGTTCGAACACTGAAGCTTTCTTT. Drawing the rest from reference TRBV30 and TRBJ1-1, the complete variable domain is SQTIHQWPATLVQPVGSPLSLECTVEGTSNPNLYWYRQAAGRGLQLLFYSVGIGQISSEVPQNLSASRPQDRQFILSSKKLLLSDSGFYLCALRQGGSNTEAFFGQGTRLTVV.

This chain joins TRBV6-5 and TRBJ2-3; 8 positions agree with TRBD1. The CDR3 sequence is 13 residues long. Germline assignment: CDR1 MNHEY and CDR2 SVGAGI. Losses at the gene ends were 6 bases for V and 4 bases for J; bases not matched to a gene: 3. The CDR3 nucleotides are TGTGCCAGCAGGGGACAGGCGGCAGATACGCAGTATTTT. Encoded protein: CASRGQAADTQYF.

CDR3 region: CASSLTRLSSTDTQYF. The CDR3 DNA sequence: TGTGCCAGCAGTTTGACTCGTCTTTCTAGCACAGATACGCAGTATTTT. The chain combines TRBV28 with TRBJ2-3; D unresolved. V dropped 3 bases and J dropped 0 bases, with 13 bases sitting between them. This CDR3 comprises 16 residues. The germline V gene has CDR1 MDHEN and CDR2 SYDVKM.

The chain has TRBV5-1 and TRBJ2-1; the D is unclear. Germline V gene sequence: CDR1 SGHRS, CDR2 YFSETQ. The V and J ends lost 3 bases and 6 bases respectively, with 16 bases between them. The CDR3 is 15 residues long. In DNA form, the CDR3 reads TGCGCCAGCAGCTCTAACCCTAGATCACCCAATGAGCAGTTCTTC. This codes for CASSSNPRSPNEQFF.

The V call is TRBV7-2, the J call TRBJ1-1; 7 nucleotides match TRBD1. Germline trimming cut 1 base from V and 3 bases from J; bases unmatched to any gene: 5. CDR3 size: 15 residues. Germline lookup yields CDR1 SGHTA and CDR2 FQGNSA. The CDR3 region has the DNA TGTGCCAGCAGCTTAGTATCAGGGGGTGACACTGAAGCTTTCTTT. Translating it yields CASSLVSGGDTEAFF.

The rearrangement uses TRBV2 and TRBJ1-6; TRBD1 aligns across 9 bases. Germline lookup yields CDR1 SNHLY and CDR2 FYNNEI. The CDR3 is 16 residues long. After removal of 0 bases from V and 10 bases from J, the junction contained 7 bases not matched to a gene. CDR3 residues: CASSEAHRGRGSPLHF. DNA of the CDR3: TGTGCCAGCAGTGAAGCGCACAGGGGGCGAGGGTCACCCCTCCACTTT.

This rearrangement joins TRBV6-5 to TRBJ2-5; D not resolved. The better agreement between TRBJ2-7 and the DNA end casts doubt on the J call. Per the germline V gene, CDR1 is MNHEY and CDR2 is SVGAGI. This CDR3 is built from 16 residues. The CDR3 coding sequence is TGTGCCAGCAGTTACTCAGGAACTTCTATCGGGTACGAGCAGTACTTC. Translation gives CASSYSGTSIGYEQYF.

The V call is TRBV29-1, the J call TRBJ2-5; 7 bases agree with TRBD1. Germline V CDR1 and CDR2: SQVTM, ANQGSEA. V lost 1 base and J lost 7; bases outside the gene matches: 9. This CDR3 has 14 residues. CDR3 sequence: CSVEGQGEVGTQYF. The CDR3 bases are TGCAGCGTTGAAGGACAGGGTGAAGTTGGGACCCAGTACTTC.

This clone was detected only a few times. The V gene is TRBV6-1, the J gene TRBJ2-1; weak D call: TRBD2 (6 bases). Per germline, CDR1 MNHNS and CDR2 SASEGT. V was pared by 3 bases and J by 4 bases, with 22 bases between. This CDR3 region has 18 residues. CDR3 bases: TGTGCCAGCAGTGACCCCGCAACGCCCAGCGGGCTTTACAATGAGCAGTTCTTC. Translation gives CASSDPATPSGLYNEQFF.

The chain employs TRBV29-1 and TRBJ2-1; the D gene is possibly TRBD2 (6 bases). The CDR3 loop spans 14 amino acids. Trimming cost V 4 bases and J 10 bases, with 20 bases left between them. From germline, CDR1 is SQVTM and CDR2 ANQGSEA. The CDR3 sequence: CSVAQVPGGTEQFF. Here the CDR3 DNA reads TGCAGCGTTGCCCAGGTCCCTGGGGGGACCGAGCAGTTCTTC.

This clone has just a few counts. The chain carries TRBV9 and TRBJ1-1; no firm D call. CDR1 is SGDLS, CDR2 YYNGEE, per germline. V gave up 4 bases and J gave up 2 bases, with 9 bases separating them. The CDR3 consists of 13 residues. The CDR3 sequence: CASSHPLNTEAFF. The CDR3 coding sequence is TGTGCCAGCAGCCACCCCCTAAACACTGAAGCTTTCTTT.

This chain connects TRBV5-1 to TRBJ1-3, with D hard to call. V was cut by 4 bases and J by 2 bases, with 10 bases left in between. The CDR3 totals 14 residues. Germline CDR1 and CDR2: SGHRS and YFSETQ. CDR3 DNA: TGCGCCAGCAGCCCTGGCGGGCCTGGAAACACCATATATTTT. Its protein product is CASSPGGPGNTIYF.

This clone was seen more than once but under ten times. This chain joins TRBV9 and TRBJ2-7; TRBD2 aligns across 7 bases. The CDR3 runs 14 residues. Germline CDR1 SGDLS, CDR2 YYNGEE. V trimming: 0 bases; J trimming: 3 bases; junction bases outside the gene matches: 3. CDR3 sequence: CASSVETGGYEQYF. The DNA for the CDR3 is TGTGCCAGCAGCGTAGAGACGGGGGGCTACGAGCAGTACTTC.

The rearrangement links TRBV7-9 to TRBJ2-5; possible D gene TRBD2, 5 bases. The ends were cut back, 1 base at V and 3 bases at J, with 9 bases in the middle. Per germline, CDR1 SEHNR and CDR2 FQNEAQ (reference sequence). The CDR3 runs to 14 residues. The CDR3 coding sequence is TGTGCCAGCAGCTTAGAATACGGGGAAGAGACCCAGTACTTC. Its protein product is CASSLEYGEETQYF.

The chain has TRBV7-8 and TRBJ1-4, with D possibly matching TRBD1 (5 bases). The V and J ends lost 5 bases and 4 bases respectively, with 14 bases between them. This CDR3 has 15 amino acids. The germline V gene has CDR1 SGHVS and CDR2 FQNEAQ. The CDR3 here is CASSPPTAFNEKLFF. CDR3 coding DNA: TGTGCCAGCAGCCCTCCGACAGCCTTTAATGAAAAACTGTTTTTT.

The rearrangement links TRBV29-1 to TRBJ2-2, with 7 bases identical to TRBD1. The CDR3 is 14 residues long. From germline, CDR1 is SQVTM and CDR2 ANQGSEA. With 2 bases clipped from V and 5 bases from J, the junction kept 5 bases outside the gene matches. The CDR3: CSVEKQGLTGELFF. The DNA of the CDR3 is TGCAGCGTTGAAAAACAGGGGTTGACCGGGGAGCTGTTTTTT.

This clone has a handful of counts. The CDR3 protein is CASSEEAGGPDTQYF. The CDR3 region has the DNA TGTGCCAGCAGTGAAGAAGCGGGAGGGCCAGATACGCAGTATTTT. The rearrangement links TRBV6-1 to TRBJ2-3, with 10 bases identical to TRBD2. CDR1 is MNHNS and CDR2 is SASEGT in the germline V gene. The CDR3 is 15 amino acids. V dropped 1 base and J dropped 4; count of bases not matched to a gene: 2.

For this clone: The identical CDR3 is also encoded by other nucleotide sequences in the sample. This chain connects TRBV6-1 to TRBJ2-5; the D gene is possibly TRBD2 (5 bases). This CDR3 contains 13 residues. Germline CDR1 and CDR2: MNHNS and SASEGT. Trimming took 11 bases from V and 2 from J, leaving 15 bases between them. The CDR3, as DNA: TGTGCCTGCCTCCTAGCAGGACAAGAGACCCAGTACTTC. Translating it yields CACLLAGQETQYF.